The 10 T cell receptor beta chains given below trace back to one sample, sequenced in a study of blood T cell repertoires in COVID-19. Using immunoSEQ multiplex PCR, the repertoire was profiled, and TCRdb retains in-frame clones only, with some absent. The repertoire holds about 170,000 clones, about 90% seen once, with around 1.3% in the top ten. Sample: PBMCs or T cells enriched from blood (not recorded which). These receptors were taken from a human donor with acute COVID-19. The donor label of this sample is uncertain.

This clone was detected only once. The V and J genes are TRBV30 and TRBJ1-3; D perhaps matches TRBD1 (5 bases). The CDR3 is 14 residues long. The germline gives CDR1 GTSNPN, CDR2 SVGIG (reference sequence). The V gene lost 5 bases and the J gene lost 4 bases, with 15 bases spanning the gap. CDR3 in DNA: TGTGCCTGGGGGATCAGGGTGGAGGGAAACACCATATATTTT. Amino acid sequence: CAWGIRVEGNTIYF.

The chain joins TRBV25-1 to TRBJ2-7; 7 nucleotides line up with TRBD2. V lost 0 bases, J lost 5 bases, and 4 bases stayed unmatched. Germline CDR1 is MGHDK and CDR2 is SYGVNS. The CDR3 loop spans 14 amino acids. CDR3 coding DNA: TGTGCCAGCAGTGAATACCGGGGGGTCCACGAGCAGTACTTC. Encoded protein: CASSEYRGVHEQYF.

This clone appeared a few times. The rearrangement links TRBV3-1 (or the pseudogene TRBV3-2) to TRBJ1-6, with TRBD1 identical over 8 bases. Trimming cost V 3 bases and J 8 bases; bases outside gene matches: 6. The germline V gene encodes CDR1 LGHDT and CDR2 YNNKEL (reference sequence). The CDR3 consists of 15 residues. The CDR3 region is CASSQTDRDHSPLHF. CDR3 DNA sequence: TGTGCCAGCAGCCAGACGGACAGGGATCATTCACCCCTCCACTTT.

This clone has just a few counts. V is TRBV5-8 and J is TRBJ1-2; D remains ambiguous. The CDR3 runs to 15 residues. Per germline, CDR1 SGHTS and CDR2 YDEGEE. Between the trimmed V and J ends, which lost 0 bases and 4 bases, there was a span of 13 bases. CDR3 nucleotides: TGTGCCAGCAGCTTGGGCCCAGGTCGTTTCTATGGCTACACCTTC. It codes for CASSLGPGRFYGYTF. The complete variable domain, with remaining parts taken from reference TRBV5-8 and TRBJ1-2, reads EAGVTQSPTHLIKTRGQQATLRCSPISGHTSVYWYQQALGLGLQFLLWYDEGEERNRGNFPPRFSGRQFPNYSSELNVNALELEDSALYLCASSLGPGRFYGYTFGSGTRLTVV.

This chain links TRBV7-2 with TRBJ2-7; perhaps TRBD1 as D (6 bases). V shed 0 bases and J shed 3 bases, with 6 bases lying between them. CDR3 length equals 13 residues. In germline, CDR1 is SGHTA, CDR2 FQGNSA. This CDR3 reads CASSLAGGYEQYF. The CDR3 coding sequence is TGTGCCAGCAGCTTAGCAGGGGGCTACGAGCAGTACTTC.

This clone was seen a few times. The V call is TRBV4-1, the J call TRBJ1-4; unclear D gene. CDR3 length: 16 residues. Per the germline V gene, CDR1 is MGHRA and CDR2 is YSYEKL. The germline V and J ends were trimmed by 1 base and 5 bases, with 14 bases remaining between them. The CDR3 loop reads CASSQVSRRLNEKLFF. The CDR3 DNA reads TGCGCCAGCAGCCAAGTGTCTCGGCGGCTGAATGAAAAACTGTTTTTT.

This chain joins TRBV5-1 and TRBJ1-2; a possible D gene is TRBD1 (5 bases). The CDR3 is 14 amino acids. Trimming cost V 1 base and J 6 bases, with 13 bases left between them. CDR1 is SGHRS, CDR2 YFSETQ, per germline. This CDR3 is CASSLRGPRDGYTF. The CDR3 nucleotides are TGCGCCAGCAGCTTGAGGGGTCCCCGCGATGGCTACACCTTC.

Written as DNA, the CDR3 is TGTGCCATCAGTCGGGACAGGGAGCATGGCTACACCTTC. Translated, it gives CAISRDREHGYTF. V gene TRBV10-3 combines with J gene TRBJ1-2; 9 bases are a match to TRBD1. J was trimmed by 6 bases and V by 5 bases; bases with no gene match: 4. Germline CDR1 is ENHRY and CDR2 is SYGVKD. The CDR3 runs to 13 residues.

The chain has TRBV7-9 and TRBJ1-4; no clear D gene. V was trimmed by 5 bases and J by 4 bases, leaving 11 bases between them. The germline V gene has CDR1 SEHNR and CDR2 FQNEAQ (reference sequence). This CDR3 has 14 amino acids. CDR3 coding DNA: TGTGCCAGCAGCCCACCGAACAGTAATGAAAAACTGTTTTTT. Its protein is CASSPPNSNEKLFF.

The V and J genes are TRBV24-1 and TRBJ2-3, with 7 bases that match TRBD2. J gave up 5 bases and V 7 bases, and 17 bases lay outside the gene matches. This CDR3 spans 17 amino acids. Germline CDR1 and CDR2: KGHDR and SFDVKD. For the CDR3, the DNA is TGTGCCACCAGCGAGGTGGGGGGGATGGAGGCGGTAGATACGCAGTATTTT. It is translated as CATSEVGGMEAVDTQYF.